What follows is one T cell receptor (beta chain) and its context. This entry belongs to a study of blood T cell repertoires in COVID-19. Background on the study: Material from acute and convalescent COVID-19 was sourced from the United States, Italy and Spain.

As processed by the authors: Reference gene primer amplification yielded estimated nucleated cell counts. The protocol was immunoSEQ multiplex PCR, while the TCRdb copy is restricted to in-frame clones and leaves out a portion. The V and J calls and clone size come from that table; D and trimming were worked out from the DNA. Of roughly 14,000 clones listed, 70% to 90% are singletons. V lost 4 bases, J lost 5 bases, and 14 bases lay in between. CDR1 is LGHNA and CDR2 is YNFKEQ in the germline V gene. This CDR3 is built from 14 residues. Material: peripheral blood. This chain joins TRBV4-2 and TRBJ1-1; unclear D gene. This clonotype was obtained from a human donor with active COVID-19. The donor label of this sample is uncertain. Here the CDR3 DNA reads TGTGCCAGCAGCCCCCGAGGGCAGACTACTGAAGCTTTCTTT. Amino acid sequence: CASSPRGQTTEAFF.